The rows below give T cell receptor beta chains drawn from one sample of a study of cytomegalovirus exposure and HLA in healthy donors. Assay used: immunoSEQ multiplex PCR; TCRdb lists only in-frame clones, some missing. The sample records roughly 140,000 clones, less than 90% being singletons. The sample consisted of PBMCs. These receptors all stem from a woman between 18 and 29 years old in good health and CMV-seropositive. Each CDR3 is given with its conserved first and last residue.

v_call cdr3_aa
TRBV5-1 CASSLGSEEKLFF
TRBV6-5 CASRLAGGPNEQFF
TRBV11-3 CASSFGVSNTIYF
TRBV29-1 CSAGDTGSEAFF
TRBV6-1 CASSETGAGYGYTF
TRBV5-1 CASRQTTGGYEQYF
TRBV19 CASTMGLRGRVGELFF
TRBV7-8 CASSLRLASGPTGELFF
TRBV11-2 CASSRAPGNGDIQYF
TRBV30 CAWSVSLGAEAFF
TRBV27 CASSAYGEKLFF
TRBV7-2 CASSLSISGLAPREQFF
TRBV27 CASRLGVEGYGYTF
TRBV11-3 CASSLQPGLASDTQYF
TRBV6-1 CASSETRLHTDTQYF
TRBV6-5 CASSLTGRNTEAFF
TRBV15 CATSRDGVDGELFF
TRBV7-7 CASSSQAGRQETQYF
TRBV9 CASSGGRGPNTEAFF
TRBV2 CASSDWTGFLYGYTF